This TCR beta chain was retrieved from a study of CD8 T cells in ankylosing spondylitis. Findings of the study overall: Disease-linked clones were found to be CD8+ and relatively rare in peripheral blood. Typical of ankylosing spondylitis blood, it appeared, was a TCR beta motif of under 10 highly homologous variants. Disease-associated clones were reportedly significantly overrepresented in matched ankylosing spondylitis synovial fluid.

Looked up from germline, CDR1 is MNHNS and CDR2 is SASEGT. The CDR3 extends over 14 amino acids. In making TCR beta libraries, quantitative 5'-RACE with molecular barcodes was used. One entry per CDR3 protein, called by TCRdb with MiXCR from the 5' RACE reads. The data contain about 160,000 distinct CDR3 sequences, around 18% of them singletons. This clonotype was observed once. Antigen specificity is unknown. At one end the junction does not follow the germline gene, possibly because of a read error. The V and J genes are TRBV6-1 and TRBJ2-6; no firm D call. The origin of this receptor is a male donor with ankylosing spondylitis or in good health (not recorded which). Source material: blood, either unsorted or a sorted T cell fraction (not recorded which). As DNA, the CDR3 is TGTGCCAGCAGTGAACGACCGGGTTCCAACGTCCGGACTTTC. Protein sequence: CASSERPGSNVRTF.